This T cell receptor beta chain was retrieved from a study of cytotoxic CD8 clonotypes in ibrutinib-treated CLL. Broader study findings: Clonality went up at ibrutinib response and then declined back toward baseline at progression. Patients had baseline clonality above age-matched healthy donors, and this clonality moved with circulating CD8+ T-cell counts.

Here immunoSEQ multiplex PCR was the method, and the copy in TCRdb shows in-frame clones only, minus some. The profile shows 30,000 to 40,000 clones, 69% of them singletons. Notes on this clone: Its antigen is not known.

V dropped 9 bases and J dropped 7; count of bases not matched to a gene: 3. Germline V lookup: CDR1 LNHDA, CDR2 SQIVND (reference sequence). This CDR3 region has 11 residues. This clonotype originated in a human donor with chronic lymphocytic leukemia. The sample here was PBMCs, taken before ibrutinib treatment. The chain couples TRBV19 to TRBJ2-1; 7 bases are a match to TRBD1. The CDR3: CASLQGNEQFF. The CDR3 nucleotides read TGTGCCAGCCTACAGGGGAATGAGCAGTTCTTC. Full variable domain (rest looked up from reference TRBV19 and TRBJ2-1): DGGITQSPKYLFRKEGQNVTLSCEQNLNHDAMYWYRQDPGQGLRLIYYSQIVNDFQKGDIAEGYSVSREKKESFPLTVTSAQKNPTAFYLCASLQGNEQFFGPGTRLTVL.